Listed below are T cell receptor beta chains from one sample, sequenced in a study of PD-L1 blockade in urothelial cancer. Using immunoSEQ multiplex PCR, the repertoire was profiled, and TCRdb retains in-frame clones only, with some absent. The table lists just under 30,000 clones, roughly 86% of them singletons. The material sequenced was PBMCs, taken around atezolizumab (anti-PD-L1) treatment. Every receptor here comes from a middle-aged man with urothelial cancer. Each CDR3 is given with its conserved first and last residue. The order of the fields is CDR3 length, clone size, V gene, J gene, D gene, CDR3 protein. D genes are given only for firm matches. Clone size is not always given. Where it is, it says once, few, many or a class for expanded clones.

len: 13
abundance: NA
v_gene: TRBV12-5
j_gene: TRBJ2-5
d_gene: NA
CDR3aa: CASAREGVETQYF

len: 15
abundance: NA
v_gene: TRBV5-6
j_gene: TRBJ2-3
d_gene: TRBD2
CDR3aa: CASSRGRRSTDTQYF

len: 13
abundance: NA
v_gene: TRBV5-6
j_gene: TRBJ2-1
d_gene: NA
CDR3aa: CASSLGPSSEQFF

len: 15
abundance: NA
v_gene: TRBV19
j_gene: TRBJ2-6
d_gene: TRBD1
CDR3aa: CASTRGQGFTNVLTF

len: 14
abundance: NA
v_gene: TRBV7-2
j_gene: TRBJ2-7
d_gene: TRBD2
CDR3aa: CASSSGLAKNEQYF

len: 14
abundance: NA
v_gene: TRBV5-1
j_gene: TRBJ1-1
d_gene: TRBD1
CDR3aa: CASSHGQGRTEAFF

len: 15
abundance: once
v_gene: TRBV30
j_gene: TRBJ1-6
d_gene: NA
CDR3aa: CAWSPRTVVNSPLHF

len: 14
abundance: NA
v_gene: TRBV29-1
j_gene: TRBJ2-3
d_gene: TRBD2
CDR3aa: CSVETSGSKVGQYF

len: 16
abundance: NA
v_gene: TRBV5-4
j_gene: TRBJ2-4
d_gene: NA
CDR3aa: CASSLGGPGAKNIQYF

len: 15
abundance: NA
v_gene: TRBV6-1
j_gene: TRBJ2-1
d_gene: TRBD1
CDR3aa: CASSGTESSYNEQFF

len: 15
abundance: NA
v_gene: TRBV30
j_gene: TRBJ1-1
d_gene: TRBD1
CDR3aa: CAWSIQGARIPEAFF

len: 13
abundance: NA
v_gene: TRBV7-9
j_gene: TRBJ2-7
d_gene: TRBD1
CDR3aa: CASSLTGNYEQYF

len: 14
abundance: NA
v_gene: TRBV9
j_gene: TRBJ2-3
d_gene: NA
CDR3aa: CASSVGRGGDTQYF

len: 15
abundance: NA
v_gene: TRBV2
j_gene: TRBJ2-3
d_gene: TRBD2
CDR3aa: CASSTAGVLRDTQYF

len: 14
abundance: NA
v_gene: TRBV7-2
j_gene: TRBJ1-1
d_gene: TRBD1
CDR3aa: CASSDSRGITEAFF

len: 16
abundance: NA
v_gene: TRBV5-4
j_gene: TRBJ2-1
d_gene: NA
CDR3aa: CASSPSVSSRSNEQFF

len: 15
abundance: NA
v_gene: TRBV5-8
j_gene: TRBJ2-1
d_gene: NA
CDR3aa: CASSYRLDIYNEQFF

len: 15
abundance: NA
v_gene: TRBV6-6
j_gene: TRBJ2-5
d_gene: TRBD2
CDR3aa: CASKRAGGHQETQYF

len: 15
abundance: NA
v_gene: TRBV5-4
j_gene: TRBJ2-7
d_gene: NA
CDR3aa: CASSSGARPDYEQYF

len: 15
abundance: NA
v_gene: TRBV7-7
j_gene: TRBJ2-2
d_gene: TRBD2
CDR3aa: CASSPTSGSTGELFF

len: 15
abundance: NA
v_gene: TRBV9
j_gene: TRBJ2-7
d_gene: NA
CDR3aa: CASSVEGGVTYEQYF

len: 19
abundance: NA
v_gene: TRBV27
j_gene: TRBJ1-5
d_gene: TRBD1
CDR3aa: CASSLSFSGQGRGNQPQHF

len: 17
abundance: NA
v_gene: TRBV19
j_gene: TRBJ1-5
d_gene: NA
CDR3aa: CASSIDIRGISNQPQHF

len: 16
abundance: once
v_gene: TRBV10-3
j_gene: TRBJ2-3
d_gene: TRBD2
CDR3aa: CAIKKTSGENTDTQYF

len: 16
abundance: once
v_gene: TRBV4-1
j_gene: TRBJ2-7
d_gene: TRBD2
CDR3aa: CASTRDLAGASYEQYF

len: 14
abundance: NA
v_gene: TRBV7-9
j_gene: TRBJ1-5
d_gene: NA
CDR3aa: CASSPLGPNQPQHF

len: 19
abundance: few
v_gene: TRBV29-1
j_gene: TRBJ2-6
d_gene: TRBD1
CDR3aa: CSVALLRDRESSGANVLTF

len: 14
abundance: NA
v_gene: TRBV7-8
j_gene: TRBJ2-1
d_gene: TRBD2
CDR3aa: CASSPLRGGNEQFF

len: 19
abundance: NA
v_gene: TRBV4-1
j_gene: TRBJ2-3
d_gene: TRBD2
CDR3aa: CASSRQASGSTSLTDTQYF

len: 17
abundance: NA
v_gene: TRBV5-5
j_gene: TRBJ1-3
d_gene: NA
CDR3aa: CASSTEWPNQAGNTIYF

len: 15
abundance: NA
v_gene: TRBV5-4
j_gene: TRBJ2-7
d_gene: NA
CDR3aa: CASSADSGTRYEQYF

len: 15
abundance: NA
v_gene: TRBV7-9
j_gene: TRBJ1-2
d_gene: NA
CDR3aa: CASSEEGQGRYGYTF

len: 19
abundance: once
v_gene: TRBV7-2
j_gene: TRBJ2-3
d_gene: NA
CDR3aa: CASSLVSLPLGTHTDTQYF

len: 16
abundance: NA
v_gene: TRBV11-2
j_gene: TRBJ2-5
d_gene: TRBD2
CDR3aa: CASSLSRGALGETQYF

len: 15
abundance: NA
v_gene: TRBV27
j_gene: TRBJ1-1
d_gene: NA
CDR3aa: CASSTVSGPGLEAFF

len: 13
abundance: NA
v_gene: TRBV6-1
j_gene: TRBJ2-7
d_gene: TRBD2
CDR3aa: CASSEGGTYEQYF

len: 16
abundance: NA
v_gene: TRBV11-3
j_gene: TRBJ2-1
d_gene: TRBD1
CDR3aa: CASSYDVTGAYNEQFF

len: 15
abundance: NA
v_gene: TRBV19
j_gene: TRBJ1-1
d_gene: NA
CDR3aa: CASSIAGAWYIEAFF

len: 11
abundance: NA
v_gene: TRBV7-9
j_gene: TRBJ2-1
d_gene: NA
CDR3aa: CASSLNNEQFF

len: 17
abundance: NA
v_gene: TRBV28
j_gene: TRBJ2-1
d_gene: TRBD2
CDR3aa: CASRIHRLAGGVREQFF

len: 15
abundance: NA
v_gene: TRBV6-5
j_gene: TRBJ1-2
d_gene: TRBD1
CDR3aa: CASSLTRQGVYGYTF

len: 20
abundance: NA
v_gene: TRBV14
j_gene: TRBJ2-1
d_gene: TRBD2
CDR3aa: CASSQDLASGRVIPYNEQFF

len: 15
abundance: once
v_gene: TRBV9
j_gene: TRBJ2-7
d_gene: TRBD1
CDR3aa: CASSVAGQANYEQYF

len: 16
abundance: NA
v_gene: TRBV18
j_gene: TRBJ1-3
d_gene: NA
CDR3aa: CASSPLGQISGNTIYF

len: 18
abundance: NA
v_gene: TRBV5-1
j_gene: TRBJ1-4
d_gene: TRBD1
CDR3aa: CASSFRDRGPPGDEKLFF

len: 16
abundance: NA
v_gene: TRBV5-6
j_gene: TRBJ2-1
d_gene: TRBD2
CDR3aa: CASRLRGLAETNEQFF

len: 13
abundance: NA
v_gene: TRBV6-1
j_gene: TRBJ1-1
d_gene: TRBD1
CDR3aa: CASSRNRGAEAFF

len: 17
abundance: medium-sized
v_gene: TRBV28
j_gene: TRBJ2-7
d_gene: TRBD2
CDR3aa: CASANTREGLALYEQYF

len: 15
abundance: NA
v_gene: TRBV5-1
j_gene: TRBJ2-1
d_gene: NA
CDR3aa: CASSLVSSSYNEQFF

len: 20
abundance: NA
v_gene: TRBV5-1
j_gene: TRBJ2-3
d_gene: TRBD2
CDR3aa: CASSPAGRASGGRARDTQYF

len: 16
abundance: NA
v_gene: TRBV11-3
j_gene: TRBJ2-1
d_gene: TRBD2
CDR3aa: CASSSGGSVSYNEQFF

len: 14
abundance: NA
v_gene: TRBV10-3
j_gene: TRBJ2-7
d_gene: TRBD2
CDR3aa: CAISVGRGGLEQYF

len: 15
abundance: NA
v_gene: TRBV6-4
j_gene: TRBJ2-3
d_gene: TRBD2
CDR3aa: CASSAGTSGSDTQYF

len: 13
abundance: few
v_gene: TRBV19
j_gene: TRBJ2-7
d_gene: TRBD1
CDR3aa: CASSGIGQAEQYF

len: 15
abundance: once
v_gene: TRBV5-6
j_gene: TRBJ1-2
d_gene: TRBD1
CDR3aa: CASSLGQGAYTGYTF

len: 13
abundance: NA
v_gene: TRBV10-2
j_gene: TRBJ1-5
d_gene: TRBD1
CDR3aa: CACGQGAFQPQHF

len: 15
abundance: NA
v_gene: TRBV2
j_gene: TRBJ1-2
d_gene: TRBD1
CDR3aa: CASSESRDSVSGYTF

len: 17
abundance: once
v_gene: TRBV15
j_gene: TRBJ2-1
d_gene: NA
CDR3aa: CATSRDRPSSSYNEQFF

len: 16
abundance: NA
v_gene: TRBV12-5
j_gene: TRBJ2-2
d_gene: TRBD2
CDR3aa: CASGRLAGGNTGELFF

len: 17
abundance: few
v_gene: TRBV18
j_gene: TRBJ1-1
d_gene: NA
CDR3aa: CASSPLAGVEWGTEAFF